The 21 T cell receptor beta chains reported below all come from one sample, sequenced in a study of blood T cell repertoires in COVID-19. The repertoire was sequenced with immunoSEQ multiplex PCR; TCRdb's copy has only in-frame clones and lacks some. The sample yields around 97,000 clones, around 84% seen once. Sample: peripheral blood. Every receptor here comes from a human donor in a cohort sampled during active COVID-19.

This clone was counted once. This sequence joins TRBV18 and TRBJ1-1; tentative D call: TRBD1 (5 bases). The CDR3 spans 14 residues. The germline CDR1 and CDR2 sequences are KGHSH and LQKENI. V was trimmed by 4 bases and J by 0 bases, leaving 9 bases between them. The CDR3 DNA sequence: TGTGCCAGCTCACTTGACAGCGTGAACACTGAAGCTTTCTTT. Protein product: CASSLDSVNTEAFF.

This chain links TRBV7-9 with TRBJ2-3; no clear D. The CDR3 consists of 14 residues. V lost 3 bases and J lost 9, with 16 bases in between. Per the germline V gene, CDR1 is SEHNR and CDR2 is FQNEAQ (reference sequence). This CDR3 is CASSFYSPQITQYF. The CDR3 DNA reads as TGTGCCAGCAGCTTTTACAGCCCACAGATAACGCAGTATTTT.

This clone was picked up a small number of times. The rearrangement uses TRBV5-1 and TRBJ1-1; TRBD1 might be the D (5 bases). V lost 0 bases and J 4 bases, leaving 10 bases between the germline ends. CDR1 is SGHRS and CDR2 is YFSETQ in the germline V gene. The CDR3 length is 14 residues. CDR3 nucleotide sequence: TGCGCCAGCAGCTTGGCCGGGGGTGGCACTGAAGCTTTCTTT. It translates to CASSLAGGGTEAFF.

V is TRBV4-1 and J is TRBJ2-5; the match to TRBD1 covers 8 bases. Germline V CDR1 and CDR2: MGHRA, YSYEKL. V dropped 1 base and J dropped 2; count of bases not matched to a gene: 6. This CDR3 has 16 amino acids. Here the CDR3 DNA reads TGCGCCAGCAGCCAAGTTGGGACAGGCCGACAAGAGACCCAGTACTTC. Its protein is CASSQVGTGRQETQYF.

In its sample, this clone was seen once. The junction shows a germline mismatch at one end, possibly a read error. This chain connects TRBV5-4 to TRBJ2-1, with 14 bases fitting TRBD2. Germline lookup yields CDR1 SGHNT and CDR2 YYREEE (reference sequence). The CDR3 runs 17 residues. CDR3 loop: CASRLGLAGVAYNEQFF. The DNA of the CDR3 is TGTGCCAGCAGGTTGGGACTAGCGGGGGTGGCCTACAATGAGCAGTTCTTC.

The rearrangement uses TRBV11-2 and TRBJ1-2; D ambiguous. This CDR3 contains 15 residues. CDR1 is SGHAT, CDR2 FQNNGV, per germline. The germline V and J ends were trimmed by 2 bases and 5 bases, with 15 bases remaining between them. The CDR3 reads CASSLPIDGSYGYTF. The CDR3 region has the DNA TGTGCCAGCAGCTTACCCATTGACGGGTCATATGGCTACACCTTC. The entire variable domain, with the rest obtained from reference TRBV11-2 and TRBJ1-2, is as follows: EAGVAQSPRYKIIEKRQSVAFWCNPISGHATLYWYQQILGQGPKLLIQFQNNGVVDDSQLPKDRFSAERLKGVDSTLKIQPAKLEDSAVYLCASSLPIDGSYGYTFGSGTRLTVV.

V is TRBV19 and J is TRBJ1-1; possibly TRBD1 for D (5 bases). Germline V gives CDR1 LNHDA, CDR2 SQIVND (reference sequence). V was clipped by 3 bases and J by 0 bases, with 14 bases between them. CDR3 size: 16 residues. CDR3 bases: TGTGCCAGTAGTATTGCCCAGGGAAACGTGAACACTGAAGCTTTCTTT. It encodes CASSIAQGNVNTEAFF.

The CDR3 bases are TGTGCCAGCAGCCAAGAGGCGGAGATCTCTGGAAACACCATATATTTT. The encoded protein is CASSQEAEISGNTIYF. V is TRBV4-2 and J is TRBJ1-3, with D unclear. The V gene's germline CDR1 is LGHNA and CDR2 YNFKEQ. Trimming removed 0 bases from V and 0 bases from J, with 9 bases in between. The CDR3 has 16 amino acids.

V and J are TRBV5-5 and TRBJ2-3; TRBD2 aligns across 9 bases. Germline CDR1 is SGHKS and CDR2 is YYEKEE (reference sequence). J was trimmed by 1 base and V by 0 bases; bases with no gene match: 3. The length of the CDR3 is 16 residues. Here the CDR3 DNA reads TGTGCCAGCAGCTTGGGTGCGGGGGGGGGCACAGATACGCAGTATTTT. Amino acids: CASSLGAGGGTDTQYF.

This clone was detected only a few times. V and J are TRBV3-1 (or the pseudogene TRBV3-2) and TRBJ1-2, with D perhaps TRBD1 (5 bases). The CDR3 is made up of 14 amino acids. Germline CDR1 reads LGHDT; CDR2 reads YNNKEL (reference sequence). Trimming took 4 bases from V and 4 from J, leaving 13 bases between them. CDR3: CASSPSGQSYGYTF. As DNA, the CDR3 is TGTGCCAGCAGCCCCTCAGGGCAGAGCTATGGCTACACCTTC.

This chain connects TRBV2 to TRBJ1-2, with D perhaps TRBD1 (6 bases). Between the trimmed V and J ends, which lost 4 bases and 8 bases, there was a span of 8 bases. The germline V gene has CDR1 SNHLY and CDR2 FYNNEI. The length of the CDR3 is 11 residues. The CDR3 DNA reads TGTGCCAGCAGTGTGGGACAAGGCTACACCTTC. This sequence encodes CASSVGQGYTF.

The chain links TRBV3-1 (or the pseudogene TRBV3-2) to TRBJ2-1, with TRBD1 matching 8 bases. The V gene end was trimmed by 4 bases and the J gene end by 3 bases; junction bases not matched to a gene: 5. The CDR3 extends over 15 amino acids. Per the germline V gene, CDR1 is LGHDT and CDR2 is YNNKEL (reference sequence). This CDR3 reads CASSPHRGIYNEQFF. The CDR3 DNA follows: TGTGCCAGCAGCCCCCACAGGGGGATCTACAATGAGCAGTTCTTC.

V and J are TRBV12-5 and TRBJ2-7; TRBD2 might be the D (6 bases). CDR3 length equals 12 residues. Germline loops: CDR1 LGHNT, CDR2 FRNRAP. Written as DNA, the CDR3 is TGTGCCACCAGGAGGGAGTCCTACGAGCAGTACTTC. Protein sequence: CATRRESYEQYF.

The CDR3 loop reads CASSFGGVQPQHF. In DNA, the CDR3 is TGTGCCAGCAGCTTTGGAGGAGTCCAGCCCCAGCATTTT. The V gene is TRBV7-2, the J gene TRBJ1-5; D call uncertain. Germline V gives CDR1 SGHTA, CDR2 FQGNSA. Between the trimmed V and J ends, which lost 3 bases and 7 bases, there was a span of 10 bases. There are 13 residues in the CDR3.

The rearrangement joins TRBV30 to TRBJ1-5; D remains ambiguous. V was shortened by 0 bases and J by 7 bases, with 10 bases between the two germline ends. This CDR3 region has 13 residues. The germline V gene encodes CDR1 GTSNPN and CDR2 SVGIG (reference sequence). CDR3 DNA: TGTGCCTGGAGTGTTAGAGGGAACCAGCCCCAGCATTTT. Its protein is CAWSVRGNQPQHF.

This chain links TRBV2 with TRBJ2-1, with 10 positions matching TRBD1. Trimming at V came to 8 bases and at J to 4 bases, leaving 11 bases not matched to a gene. CDR1 is SNHLY and CDR2 is FYNNEI in the germline V gene. The CDR3 is made up of 16 amino acids. As DNA, the CDR3 is TGTGCCAGCCAGATTGCCGGGACAGGGGTGTACAATGAGCAGTTCTTC. Translation gives CASQIAGTGVYNEQFF.

This clone was counted many times. V and J are TRBV5-4 and TRBJ2-3; tentatively, D is TRBD2 (6 bases). The CDR3 covers 13 residues. Germline-derived CDR1 and CDR2 are SGHNT and YYREEE (reference sequence). The V end lost 3 bases, the J end lost 4 bases, and 9 bases lay between the germline ends. The CDR3 loop reads CASSSLAADTQYF. Here the CDR3 DNA reads TGTGCCAGCAGCTCACTAGCAGCAGATACGCAGTATTTT.

The chain links TRBV11-3 to TRBJ1-2; D unclear. Trimming cost V 4 bases and J 7 bases, with 7 bases left between them. The CDR3 is 11 residues long. CDR1 is SGHNT and CDR2 is YENEEA in the germline V gene. CDR3 residues: CASSSLCGYTF. The DNA of the CDR3 is TGTGCCAGCAGCTCCCTCTGTGGCTACACCTTC.

The genes are TRBV5-1 and TRBJ1-3; no clear D. Trimming removed 1 base from V and 2 bases from J, with 7 bases in between. The CDR3 has 14 residues. In germline, CDR1 is SGHRS, CDR2 YFSETQ. The CDR3 coding sequence is TGCGCCAGCAGCTTGTCGGGAGCTGGAAACACCATATATTTT. Translated: CASSLSGAGNTIYF.

The chain links TRBV3-1 (or the pseudogene TRBV3-2) to TRBJ1-2; 7 bases are a match to TRBD1. Germline lookup yields CDR1 LGHDT and CDR2 YNNKEL (reference sequence). V shed 4 bases, J shed 7 bases, and the junction held 12 bases outside the gene matches. The CDR3 has 15 amino acids. The CDR3 spells CASSRDSTGAGGYTF. CDR3 nucleotide sequence: TGTGCCAGCAGCCGGGACTCCACAGGGGCGGGTGGCTACACCTTC.

The chain recombines TRBV5-1 with TRBJ1-1; TRBD1 might be the D (5 bases). V lost 3 bases and J lost 5, with 14 bases in between. Per germline, CDR1 SGHRS and CDR2 YFSETQ. CDR3 length: 14 residues. CDR3 amino acids: CASSYGGRGTEAFF. CDR3 DNA: TGCGCCAGCAGCTATGGGGGACGGGGGACTGAAGCTTTCTTT.